Listed below are T cell receptor beta chains from one sample, sequenced in a study of blood T cells in healthy people across ages. One entry per CDR3 protein results from TCRdb running MiXCR on the 5' RACE reads. In the table there are hundreds of thousands of distinct CDR3 sequences, approximately 25% of which are singletons. These data were likewise used in another study, on T cells of mothers and their children.

Source material: blood. The source is a boy younger than 18 in good health. Both conserved end residues are part of each CDR3. The order of the fields is D gene, J gene, V gene, clone size, CDR3 DNA, CDR3 protein. D genes are given only for firm matches. Size is omitted from some rows. Given values are once, few, many or a class for expanded clones.

D: -
J: TRBJ2-1
V: TRBV6-1
size: -
DNA: TGTGCCAGCAGTGATTTTGCCCAGCCCAGCTCCTACAATGAGCAGTTCTTC
CDR3: CASSDFAQPSSYNEQFF

D: -
J: TRBJ1-1
V: TRBV4-2
size: -
DNA: TGTGCCAGCAGCCAGGGGTTCACTGAAGCTTTCTTT
CDR3: CASSQGFTEAFF

D: -
J: TRBJ1-1
V: TRBV29-1
size: -
DNA: TGCAGCGCTGCGCGGGCAGGGACTGAAGCTTTCTTT
CDR3: CSAARAGTEAFF

D: -
J: TRBJ2-5
V: TRBV2
size: few
DNA: TGTGCCAGCAGTGAACAGCTGGAGGAGACCCAGTACTTC
CDR3: CASSEQLEETQYF

D: TRBD1
J: TRBJ2-4
V: TRBV20-1
size: few
DNA: TGCAGTGCTAGCCAACCCGGGACAGGGAACATTCAGTACTTC
CDR3: CSASQPGTGNIQYF

D: TRBD1
J: TRBJ1-3
V: TRBV28
size: -
DNA: TGTGCCAGCAGTTCCTACACAGGGGACGGAAACACCATATATTTT
CDR3: CASSSYTGDGNTIYF

D: -
J: TRBJ2-3
V: TRBV20-1
size: once
DNA: TGCAGTGCTAGAGACGAAGATACGCAGTATTTT
CDR3: CSARDEDTQYF

D: -
J: TRBJ2-7
V: TRBV10-3
size: few
DNA: TGTGCCATCAGTGAGGGGACGCCCGAGCAGTACTTC
CDR3: CAISEGTPEQYF

D: -
J: TRBJ2-3
V: TRBV3-1
size: -
DNA: TGTGCCAGCAGCGCCGTCCACGGCGGGGATACGCAGTATTTT
CDR3: CASSAVHGGDTQYF

D: -
J: TRBJ1-4
V: TRBV15
size: few
DNA: TGTGCCACCAGCAGAGACACAGGGTTAGGGCGGAGTGAAAAACTGTTTTTT
CDR3: CATSRDTGLGRSEKLFF

D: -
J: TRBJ2-5
V: TRBV14
size: few
DNA: TGTGCCAGCAGCCGCTCCCTCTCGGGGGTGTTCTACTTC
CDR3: CASSRSLSGVFYF

D: -
J: TRBJ2-5
V: TRBV2
size: -
DNA: TGTGCCAGCAGTTCGACAGGAAGCAAAGAGACCCAGTACTTC
CDR3: CASSSTGSKETQYF

D: TRBD2
J: TRBJ2-1
V: TRBV10-1
size: few
DNA: TGCGCCAGCAGTTCGACTAGCGGAGCGGCCAAGTTCTTC
CDR3: CASSSTSGAAKFF

D: TRBD1
J: TRBJ2-1
V: TRBV5-1
size: -
DNA: TGCGCCAGCAGCCTTCAACCGGGACAGGGCCCGAATGAGCAGTTCTTC
CDR3: CASSLQPGQGPNEQFF

D: -
J: TRBJ2-7
V: TRBV28
size: few
DNA: TGTGCCAGCAGTCTCCCTGAGGGCTCCGCGTCCTACGAGCAGTACTTC
CDR3: CASSLPEGSASYEQYF

D: TRBD1
J: TRBJ2-1
V: TRBV6-6
size: -
DNA: TGTGCCAGCAGGACCGGGACAGGGGGCCTCGATGAGCAGTTCTTC
CDR3: CASRTGTGGLDEQFF

D: -
J: TRBJ2-1
V: TRBV28
size: -
DNA: TGTGCCAGCAGTCTCCCTCGGGACTCCGGAGCCTACAATGAGCAGTTCTTC
CDR3: CASSLPRDSGAYNEQFF